Listed below are T cell receptor beta chains from one sample, sequenced in a study of shared clonotypes between healthy human individuals. Assay used: immunoSEQ multiplex PCR; TCRdb lists only in-frame clones, some missing. Among about 590,000 clones listed, nearly 97% were seen once. Sequencing was done on a sample of naive CD8+ T cells sorted from blood. The receptors derive from a woman aged 25 to 39 in good health. CDR3s include the opening cysteine and the closing phenylalanine or tryptophan. Each record gives: CDR3 DNA, CDR3 protein, D gene, V gene, clone size, J gene. The D gene is left open where the match is weak. Some rows have no size entry. The others give once, few or many, or a class for an expanded clone.

CDR3nt: TGTGCCAGCAGCTTATATGTCGAGCAGTACTTC
CDR3aa: CASSLYVEQYF
d_gene: -
v_gene: TRBV7-9
abundance: -
j_gene: TRBJ2-7

CDR3nt: TGCGCCAGCAGCCTCCTCTCATGGACAGCCCCAACTAATGAAAAACTGTTTTTT
CDR3aa: CASSLLSWTAPTNEKLFF
d_gene: -
v_gene: TRBV4-1
abundance: -
j_gene: TRBJ1-4

CDR3nt: TGTGCCAGCAGTTTAGGGCCCACCGCGGGCGAGCAGTACTTC
CDR3aa: CASSLGPTAGEQYF
d_gene: -
v_gene: TRBV27
abundance: -
j_gene: TRBJ2-7

CDR3nt: TGTGCCAGCAGCTTTACCCGGGTTCGCACTGAAGCTTTCTTT
CDR3aa: CASSFTRVRTEAFF
d_gene: -
v_gene: TRBV7-8
abundance: -
j_gene: TRBJ1-1

CDR3nt: TGTGCCACCATCGACGGGGACACCTCCTTCTCCTACGAGCAGTACTTC
CDR3aa: CATIDGDTSFSYEQYF
d_gene: -
v_gene: TRBV28
abundance: -
j_gene: TRBJ2-7

CDR3nt: TGTGCCAGCAGCTCCGGGACAGGGAAGGGCGCTCAGCCCCAGCATTTT
CDR3aa: CASSSGTGKGAQPQHF
d_gene: TRBD1
v_gene: TRBV9
abundance: once
j_gene: TRBJ1-5

CDR3nt: TGCAGCGTTGAAGGCCTAAGGGACAGTAGCTCCTACAATGAGCAGTTCTTC
CDR3aa: CSVEGLRDSSSYNEQFF
d_gene: TRBD1
v_gene: TRBV29-1
abundance: -
j_gene: TRBJ2-1

CDR3nt: TGCGCCAGCAGCCAAGGGCTCGGACAGGTCTCTCTGAGCACTGAAGCTTTCTTT
CDR3aa: CASSQGLGQVSLSTEAFF
d_gene: TRBD1
v_gene: TRBV4-1
abundance: -
j_gene: TRBJ1-1

CDR3nt: TGTGCCAGCAGCCATTGGGACGTCCCAAACTATGGCTACACCTTC
CDR3aa: CASSHWDVPNYGYTF
d_gene: -
v_gene: TRBV11-2
abundance: -
j_gene: TRBJ1-2

CDR3nt: TGTGCCAGCAGCGTAAATCTAGCGGGAGGGCCGGGTGAGCAGTTCTTC
CDR3aa: CASSVNLAGGPGEQFF
d_gene: TRBD2
v_gene: TRBV9
abundance: -
j_gene: TRBJ2-1

CDR3nt: TGTGCCAGCAGTTTTAGGCCGGGGCAGGGGGGAAATCAGCCCCAGCATTTT
CDR3aa: CASSFRPGQGGNQPQHF
d_gene: TRBD1
v_gene: TRBV27
abundance: -
j_gene: TRBJ1-5

CDR3nt: TGTGCCAGCAGCGTGTCTATCGAGCAGTTCTTC
CDR3aa: CASSVSIEQFF
d_gene: -
v_gene: TRBV9
abundance: -
j_gene: TRBJ2-1

CDR3nt: TGTGCCAGCAGCCCCCGGGACAGGGTGACCCTTACAGCTTCGGCTTTCTTT
CDR3aa: CASSPRDRVTLTASAFF
d_gene: TRBD1
v_gene: TRBV9
abundance: -
j_gene: TRBJ1-1

CDR3nt: TGTGCCAGCAGCGAGTCCGGGACAGGGGCGGTAGCTTTCTTT
CDR3aa: CASSESGTGAVAFF
d_gene: TRBD1
v_gene: TRBV9
abundance: -
j_gene: TRBJ1-1

CDR3nt: TGTGCCATCAGTGGTGCAGGGGCAGCTAACTATGGCTACACCTTC
CDR3aa: CAISGAGAANYGYTF
d_gene: -
v_gene: TRBV10-3
abundance: -
j_gene: TRBJ1-2

CDR3nt: TGTGCCATCGGGGCAGCGGGGCGGGAAAAACTGTTTTTT
CDR3aa: CAIGAAGREKLFF
d_gene: -
v_gene: TRBV10-3
abundance: -
j_gene: TRBJ1-4